What follows are 15 T cell receptor beta chains derived from one specimen sequenced in a study of shared clonotypes between healthy human individuals. Generated by immunoSEQ multiplex PCR, the TCRdb table keeps only in-frame clones and is missing some. The sample gives roughly 1,800,000 clones, about 94% of which show up once; more than 0.95% is in the top ten. Naive CD8 isolation took CD45RO-negative cells positively selected for CCR7 and excluded terminally differentiated effector memory CD45RA+ cells. Source material: naive CD8+ T cells sorted from blood. These receptors were taken from a man between 18 and 35 years old in good health.

The chain employs TRBV5-1 and TRBJ2-7, with a possible D match to TRBD2 (5 bases). CDR3 length: 15 amino acids. V was cut by 4 bases and J by 0 bases, with 14 bases left in between. Germline values: CDR1 SGHRS, CDR2 YFSETQ. Here the CDR3 reads CASSPERLPSYEQYF. The CDR3 DNA is TGCGCCAGCAGCCCCGAGCGGCTCCCCTCCTACGAGCAGTACTTC.

A note on this clone: The same CDR3 arises from other DNA sequences in this sample as well. The chain uses TRBV11-2 and TRBJ2-7; the match to TRBD2 covers 10 bases. The CDR3 totals 14 residues. Per the germline V gene, CDR1 is SGHAT and CDR2 is FQNNGV. With V trimmed by 5 bases and J by 1 base, 2 bases remained unmatched. CDR3 nucleotide sequence: TGTGCCAGCAGCCTACTAGCGGGATCCTACGAGCAGTACTTC. Protein product: CASSLLAGSYEQYF.

Concerning this clone itself: This CDR3 is also generated by other DNA sequences in the sample. V is TRBV15 and J is TRBJ2-2, with D hard to call. CDR1 is LNHNV and CDR2 is YYDKDF in the germline V gene (reference sequence). With 0 bases removed from V and 1 base from J, the gap between germline ends came to 3 bases. The CDR3 contains 14 residues. CDR3 nucleotides: TGTGCCACCAGCAGAGAGCAGAACACCGGGGAGCTGTTTTTT. Encoded protein: CATSREQNTGELFF.

The J gene is TRBJ2-7, the V gene TRBV9; 9 bases fit TRBD2. The CDR3 consists of 15 residues. CDR1 and CDR2 (germline): SGDLS, YYNGEE. With 2 bases clipped from V and 6 bases from J, the junction kept 9 bases outside the gene matches. For the CDR3, the DNA is TGTGCCAGCAGCGTCTTAGCGGGAGAGTCGGGCGAGCAGTACTTC. It is translated as CASSVLAGESGEQYF. The variable domain in full, with the rest retrieved from reference TRBV9 and TRBJ2-7, is DSGVTQTPKHLITATGQRVTLRCSPRSGDLSVYWYQQSLDQGLQFLIQYYNGEERAKGNILERFSAQQFPDLHSELNLSSLELGDSALYFCASSVLAGESGEQYFGPGTRLTVT.

The rearrangement uses TRBV9 and TRBJ2-1; D unclear. CDR1 is SGDLS and CDR2 is YYNGEE in the germline V gene. V was pared by 0 bases and J by 6 bases, with 10 bases between. CDR3 length: 14 residues. CDR3 sequence reads: CASSVENPVNEQFF. The DNA for the CDR3 is TGTGCCAGCAGCGTAGAAAACCCTGTCAATGAGCAGTTCTTC.

The V gene is TRBV27, the J gene TRBJ2-4; 7 bases map to TRBD2. The CDR3 is 16 residues long. Germline CDR1 and CDR2: MNHEY and SMNVEV (reference sequence). With V trimmed by 3 bases and J by 0 bases, 5 bases remained unmatched. The chain's CDR3 is CASSFGGGVAKNIQYF. CDR3 DNA: TGTGCCAGCAGTTTCGGCGGGGGAGTAGCCAAAAACATTCAGTACTTC.

This clone showed up just a few times. The J gene is TRBJ1-6, the V gene TRBV10-2, with D hard to call. V was trimmed by 4 bases and J by 9 bases, leaving 7 bases between them. Germline lookup yields CDR1 WSHSY and CDR2 SAAADI. CDR3 length equals 12 residues. CDR3 DNA: TGCGCCAGCAGTGGCTTCGGTTCACCCCTCCACTTT. It translates to CASSGFGSPLHF.

The V call is TRBV6-6, the J call TRBJ2-2; D possibly corresponds to TRBD2 (6 bases). Trimming pared 7 bases from V and 4 bases from J, leaving 16 bases between. The length of the CDR3 is 15 residues. The germline gives CDR1 MNHNY, CDR2 SVGAGI (reference sequence). CDR3 sequence reads: CASTKSSGGTGELFF. The CDR3 DNA sequence: TGTGCCAGCACAAAATCGTCCGGGGGCACCGGGGAGCTGTTTTTT.

CDR3 region: CASSVKGQGVTYEQYF. DNA of the CDR3: TGTGCCAGCAGCGTTAAGGGACAGGGAGTAACATACGAGCAGTACTTC. The chain has TRBV13 and TRBJ2-7; 9 nucleotides line up with TRBD1. This CDR3 has 16 residues. Unmatched junction bases numbered 12, after V lost 5 bases and J lost 4 bases. In germline, CDR1 is PRHDT, CDR2 FYEKMQ (reference sequence). The entire variable domain, with the rest obtained from reference TRBV13 and TRBJ2-7, is as follows: AAGVIQSPRHLIKEKRETATLKCYPIPRHDTVYWYQQGPGQDPQFLISFYEKMQSDKGSIPDRFSAQQFSDYHSELNMSSLELGDSALYFCASSVKGQGVTYEQYFGPGTRLTVT.

The chain employs TRBV11-2 and TRBJ2-3; 9 nucleotides align to TRBD2. CDR1 and CDR2 (germline): SGHAT, FQNNGV. The V and J ends lost 0 bases and 6 bases, in that order; junction bases with no gene match: 16. This CDR3 has 19 amino acids. The CDR3 loop is CASSLDGSSGGLSFDTQYF. CDR3 nucleotides: TGTGCCAGCAGCTTAGATGGTAGTAGCGGGGGCTTGAGTTTCGATACGCAGTATTTT.

The J gene is TRBJ1-4, the V gene TRBV6-5; maybe TRBD1 (5 bases). CDR3 size: 15 residues. Trimming stripped 4 bases from V and 8 bases from J, with 17 bases between. CDR1 is MNHEY and CDR2 is SVGAGI in the germline V gene. The CDR3 sequence is CASSSVVGVQEKLFF. Here the CDR3 DNA reads TGTGCCAGCAGTTCCGTGGTGGGGGTACAGGAAAAACTGTTTTTT.

This sequence joins TRBV5-1 and TRBJ2-3; tentatively, D is TRBD1 (6 bases). CDR3 size: 19 residues. Trimming cost V 3 bases and J 0 bases, with 23 bases left between them. The V gene's germline CDR1 is SGHRS and CDR2 YFSETQ. The CDR3, as DNA: TGCGCCAGCAGCTCGGACAGCCAATTTGGTATTTTTAGCACAGATACGCAGTATTTT. Translating gives CASSSDSQFGIFSTDTQYF.

V usage is TRBV7-9 and J usage is TRBJ2-7; maybe TRBD1 (6 bases). Trimming pared 1 base from V and 1 base from J, leaving 14 bases between. In germline, CDR1 is SEHNR, CDR2 FQNEAQ (reference sequence). This CDR3 has 16 residues. The DNA for the CDR3 is TGTGCCAGCAGCTTAGTAGGTTCAGACAGGTCCTACGAGCAGTACTTC. Residues: CASSLVGSDRSYEQYF.

The chain uses TRBV7-8 and TRBJ2-3, with TRBD2 matching over 10 bases. The V segment lost 1 base and the J segment 4 bases; nucleotides outside the gene matches: 8. CDR1 SGHVS and CDR2 FQNEAQ come from the germline V gene. This CDR3 has 17 residues. In DNA, the CDR3 is TGTGCCAGCAGCTTAGTCGGGCTAGCGGGAGACCCAGATACGCAGTATTTT. Encoded protein: CASSLVGLAGDPDTQYF.

The chain has TRBV27 and TRBJ1-3, with TRBD1 matching over 7 bases. The trim removed 5 bases at V and 2 bases at J, leaving 6 bases unmatched. The CDR3 sequence is 15 residues long. The germline gives CDR1 MNHEY, CDR2 SMNVEV (reference sequence). The CDR3 loop reads CASSDGTEPGNTIYF. The CDR3 region has the DNA TGTGCCAGCAGTGACGGGACAGAGCCTGGAAACACCATATATTTT.